These T cell receptor beta chains were read from a single sample in a study of blood T cell repertoires in COVID-19. Measured with immunoSEQ multiplex PCR; TCRdb has only the in-frame clones, and not every one. The sample has about 500,000 clones; 87% are singletons. The sequenced material came from PBMCs or T cells enriched from blood (not recorded which). The receptors here all came from a woman younger than 35 who had recovered from COVID-19. The CDR3 runs from the conserved cysteine through the conserved F or W. A D gene is named only where the DNA matches it firmly. Part of the rows lack a size; the others show once, few, many or a class for expanded clones.

clone_size d_call j_call v_call cdr3_nt cdr3_aa
NA NA TRBJ1-1 TRBV7-6 TGTGCCAGCAGCTCATCCGGGAACACTGAAGCTTTCTTT CASSSSGNTEAFF
NA NA TRBJ1-6 TRBV28 TGTGCCAGCAGCCCTTTGGGGGGATATAATTCACCCCTCCACTTT CASSPLGGYNSPLHF
NA NA TRBJ1-4 TRBV28 TGTGCCAGCAAAACAGGGAGGGAAGGAAAACTGTTTTTT CASKTGREGKLFF
NA NA TRBJ2-5 TRBV5-1 TGCGCCAGCAGCTTGGGTGAAGCCGGGACCCAGTACTTC CASSLGEAGTQYF
NA TRBD1 TRBJ1-4 TRBV27 TGTGCCAGCAGTTCCCTCGACAGGGGCCGGGGTGAAAAACTGTTTTTT CASSSLDRGRGEKLFF
NA NA TRBJ1-3 TRBV28 TGTGCCAGCCTAAGCCTGGGGGAGGGAAGTGGGGGAAACACCATATATTTT CASLSLGEGSGGNTIYF
few NA TRBJ1-1 TRBV11-2 TGTGCCAGCAGTTACCACTTACAGGGTCCGGGGAACACTGAAGCTTTCTTT CASSYHLQGPGNTEAFF
NA NA TRBJ1-1 TRBV5-1 TGCGCCAGCAGCTTGGACAGAGTTATGAACACTGAAGCTTTCTTT CASSLDRVMNTEAFF
NA TRBD1 TRBJ1-1 TRBV6-5 TGTGCCAGTCACGTGGACAGGTCTTACTCTGAAGCTTTCTTT CASHVDRSYSEAFF
NA NA TRBJ2-1 TRBV2 TGTGCCAGCAGTGCCACCATAAATGTGAGCAATGAGCAGTTCTTC CASSATINVSNEQFF
once NA TRBJ2-3 TRBV11-2 TGTGCCAGCAGCTTCCGAGATACGCAGTATTTT CASSFRDTQYF
NA NA TRBJ2-7 TRBV11-2 TGTGCCAGCAGCTTAGAGGGGGACTTCTGGAACCCCTACGAGCAGTACTTC CASSLEGDFWNPYEQYF
NA TRBD1 TRBJ1-1 TRBV12-5 TGTGCTAGTGGCCTATCCGGAGGACAGGTCATTGCTGAAGCTTTCTTT CASGLSGGQVIAEAFF
NA NA TRBJ1-3 TRBV2 TGTGCCAGCAGTGAAGACGGCAGGGTGGGAAACACCATATATTTT CASSEDGRVGNTIYF
NA NA TRBJ2-6 TRBV5-3 TGTGCCAGAAGCCTCGAGGCAGACTCTGGGGCCAACGTCCTGACTTTC CARSLEADSGANVLTF
NA NA TRBJ1-5 TRBV6-5 TGTGCCAGCAGTCCCACAGCGGGTCAGCCCCAGCATTTT CASSPTAGQPQHF
NA NA TRBJ1-6 TRBV6-6 TGTGCCAGCAGGGACGTAGGGGCCCAGAATTCACCCCTCCACTTT CASRDVGAQNSPLHF
NA NA TRBJ1-2 TRBV5-4 TGTGCCAGCAGTTCCGACGGGAACTATGGCTACACCTTC CASSSDGNYGYTF
NA TRBD2 TRBJ2-3 TRBV3-1/TRBV3-2 TGTGCCAGCAGCCAAGGTAATAGCGGGGCCGATACGCAGTATTTT CASSQGNSGADTQYF
NA TRBD2 TRBJ2-7 TRBV3-1/TRBV3-2 TGTGCCAGCAGCCCAGGGAGGACTAGCGGGGGGGTTTCCTACGAGCAGTACTTC CASSPGRTSGGVSYEQYF
NA NA TRBJ1-2 TRBV6-4 TGTGCCAGCACTGACTATCCAGGGTTTCACTATGGCTACACCTTC CASTDYPGFHYGYTF
NA TRBD1 TRBJ2-7 TRBV28 TGTGCCAGCAGTTCCCCGGGACAGGGTTCCTCCTACGAGCAGTACTTC CASSSPGQGSSYEQYF
once NA TRBJ1-1 TRBV2 TGTGCCAGCAGGGCCGACACTGAAGCTTTCTTT CASRADTEAFF
NA TRBD2 TRBJ2-7 TRBV29-1 TGCAGCGTTGAAGAACCGCGGGGGAACGAGCAGTACTTC CSVEEPRGNEQYF
NA NA TRBJ2-6 TRBV7-8 TGTGCCAGCAGCGTGAGCAGGGCTGGGGCCAACGTCCTGACTTTC CASSVSRAGANVLTF
NA NA TRBJ1-6 TRBV6-5 TGTGCCAGCAGTTTCGGAGGGAGCTCCTATAATTCACCCCTCCACTTT CASSFGGSSYNSPLHF
NA TRBD2 TRBJ2-3 TRBV19 TGTGCCAGTAGCATGACTAGCGGGGCCCTCACAGATACGCAGTATTTT CASSMTSGALTDTQYF
few TRBD1 TRBJ1-6 TRBV7-8 TGTGCCAGCAGCCTCTACAGGGGTAATTCACCCCTCCACTTT CASSLYRGNSPLHF
NA NA TRBJ1-5 TRBV7-9 TGTGCCAGCAGCTTCGGGAATCAGCCCCAGCATTTT CASSFGNQPQHF
NA NA TRBJ1-5 TRBV30 TGTGCAATGGAGGAGGGCGGCAATCAGCCCCAGCATTTT CAMEEGGNQPQHF
once TRBD1 TRBJ1-1 TRBV5-1 TGCGCCAGCAGCTCGACAGGGGCGGACACTGAAGCTTTCTTT CASSSTGADTEAFF
NA TRBD2 TRBJ2-7 TRBV6-2/TRBV6-3 TGTGCCAGCAGTTCCCGGGAGGCCCTTGGGTACGAGCAGTATTTC CASSSREALGYEQYF
NA NA TRBJ1-4 TRBV23-1 TGCGCCAGCAGTCCGTTCGGGGGGGTTCAATCGGATGAAAAACTGTTTTTT CASSPFGGVQSDEKLFF
few TRBD1 TRBJ1-3 TRBV18 TGTGCCAGCTCACCATATAGGACAGGGACTGGAAACACCATATATTTT CASSPYRTGTGNTIYF
NA TRBD2 TRBJ2-5 TRBV5-1 TGCGCCAGCAGCCTAGCTAGCGGGCCCCGTAGTGGAGAGACCCAGTACTTC CASSLASGPRSGETQYF
NA NA TRBJ2-3 TRBV2 TGTGCCACCTCCTACAGTCCCTCTAGCACAGATACGCAGTATTTT CATSYSPSSTDTQYF
NA NA TRBJ2-3 TRBV9 TGTGCCAGCAGCTTATCTAGCACAGATACGCAGTATTTT CASSLSSTDTQYF
NA NA TRBJ1-2 TRBV5-4 TGTGCCAGCAGCTTCCAGGAGGGCTATGGCTACACCTTC CASSFQEGYGYTF
NA NA TRBJ1-6 TRBV25-1 TGTGCCAGCAGTGACCTCCGGACAGCGGATTCACCCCTCCACTTT CASSDLRTADSPLHF
NA NA TRBJ2-2 TRBV29-1 TGCAGCGTTGATAGAGGGCAGGCCACCGGGGAGCTGTTTTTT CSVDRGQATGELFF
NA NA TRBJ1-2 TRBV18 TGTGCCAGCTCACCAAAGAGCGGGCCTCTTAGAGGAGGCTACACCTTC CASSPKSGPLRGGYTF
NA NA TRBJ1-5 TRBV4-1 TGCGCCAGCAGCCAAGAAGCGTCGGCGGCTCAGCCCCAGCATTTT CASSQEASAAQPQHF
NA NA TRBJ2-3 TRBV7-9 TGTGCCAGCAGCTTGAATCCGCCGGGAACAGATACGCAGTATTTT CASSLNPPGTDTQYF
NA NA TRBJ2-2 TRBV25-1 TGTGCCAGCAGTGCTGCGGGGGCGCAAAGCGGGGAGCTGTTTTTT CASSAAGAQSGELFF
NA NA TRBJ1-2 TRBV19 TGTGCCAGTAGTATAAGACCCCCCGGGGCAGGGGCCAACTATGGCTACACCTTC CASSIRPPGAGANYGYTF
NA NA TRBJ1-2 TRBV7-9 TGTGCCAGCAGCTTAACTGAAGATAACTATGGCTACACCTTC CASSLTEDNYGYTF
once NA TRBJ2-3 TRBV9 TGTGCCAGCAGCGTTGGCGGAGGCGCAGATACGCAGTATTTT CASSVGGGADTQYF
NA TRBD2 TRBJ2-5 TRBV7-2 TGTGCCAGCAGCGCGAACCGACTAGCGGGTGAAGAGACCCAGTACTTC CASSANRLAGEETQYF
NA TRBD1 TRBJ1-6 TRBV6-4 TGTGCCAGCAGCAAAGACAGGGCCTATAATTCACCCCTCCACTTT CASSKDRAYNSPLHF
NA TRBD1 TRBJ2-5 TRBV27 TGTGCCAGCAGTTCTGGACAGGGGCAAATGGAGACCCAGTACTTC CASSSGQGQMETQYF
NA NA TRBJ2-2 TRBV7-6 TGTGCCAGCAGCTTAGCGCTCGGGGGTTCCGGGGAGCTGTTTTTT CASSLALGGSGELFF
once TRBD1 TRBJ2-7 TRBV5-4 TGTGCCAGCAGCTGGACAGGGGGCTACGAGCAGTACTTC CASSWTGGYEQYF
NA TRBD2 TRBJ2-3 TRBV7-2 TGTGCCAGCAGCTTCAGGACTAGCGGGGGGATCGCAGATACGCAGTATTTT CASSFRTSGGIADTQYF
NA NA TRBJ1-1 TRBV28 TGTGCCAGCACAGGCTACGCAAACAGGGTTGGGTCTTTCTTT CASTGYANRVGSFF
NA NA TRBJ1-5 TRBV28 TGTGCCAGCAGTCCTATGGCCTTACGGGACTCCTATAGCAATCAGCCCCAGCATTTT CASSPMALRDSYSNQPQHF
NA TRBD1 TRBJ1-1 TRBV7-2 TGTGCCAGCGGAAGGGGGGACAGGAGGGGCACTGAAGCTTTCTTT CASGRGDRRGTEAFF
NA NA TRBJ2-7 TRBV5-1 TGCGCCAGCAGCTTAGGGGGCGAGCAGTACTTC CASSLGGEQYF
NA NA TRBJ2-1 TRBV7-8 TGTGCCAGCAGCCCATCGGAGGAGCAGTTCTTC CASSPSEEQFF
NA NA TRBJ1-5 TRBV19 TGTGCCAGTACCCCCACAACAAGTTCCCTCAGCAATCAGCCCCAGCATTTT CASTPTTSSLSNQPQHF